Sequencing of this T cell receptor beta chain was carried out in a study of shared clonotypes between healthy human individuals. Study overall: Researchers drew samples from a couple of women and a few men aged 18 to 49. Researchers assigned three CD4 naive, three CD4 memory, two CD8 naive and one CD8 memory plate to each donor.

As for this clone: Its specificity is not known.

A CD45RA-negative memory subset and a CD45RA+ naive subset were separated from the CD4+ cells. Measured with immunoSEQ multiplex PCR; TCRdb has only the in-frame clones, and not every one. The repertoire holds more than 2 million clones, with approximately 94% as singletons. CDR1 is SGHRS, CDR2 YFSETQ, per germline. The CDR3 has 14 residues. With 0 bases removed from V and 2 bases from J, the gap between germline ends came to 9 bases. Study outcomes and limitations: Memory subsets generally showed lower estimated richness than naive subsets.

The J gene is TRBJ2-7, the V gene TRBV5-1; D is undetermined. The clonotype comes from a man aged 18 to 29 in good health. Input material: naive CD4+ T cells sorted from blood. Documented subset: CD45RA+ positively selected. The CDR3 nucleotides are TGCGCCAGCAGCTTGGAAGCGAATACCTACGAGCAGTACTTC. It codes for CASSLEANTYEQYF. The complete variable domain, with remaining parts taken from reference TRBV5-1 and TRBJ2-7, reads KAGVTQTPRYLIKTRGQQVTLSCSPISGHRSVSWYQQTPGQGLQFLFEYFSETQRNKGNFPGRFSGRQFSNSRSEMNVSTLELGDSALYLCASSLEANTYEQYFGPGTRLTVT.